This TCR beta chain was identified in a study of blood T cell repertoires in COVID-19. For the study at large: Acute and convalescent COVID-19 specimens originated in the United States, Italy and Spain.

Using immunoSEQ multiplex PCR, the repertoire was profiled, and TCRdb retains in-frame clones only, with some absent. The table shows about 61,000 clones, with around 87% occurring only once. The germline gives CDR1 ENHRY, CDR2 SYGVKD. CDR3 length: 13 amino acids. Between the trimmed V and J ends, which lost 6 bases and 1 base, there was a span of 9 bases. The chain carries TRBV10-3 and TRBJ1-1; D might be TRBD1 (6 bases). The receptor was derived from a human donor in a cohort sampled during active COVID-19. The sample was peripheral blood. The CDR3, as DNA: TGTGCCATCAGGGACAGCCGGAACACTGAAGCTTTCTTT. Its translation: CAIRDSRNTEAFF.